The 5 T cell receptor beta chains below come from one sample, sequenced in a study of T cells in Graves' hyperthyroidism and ophthalmopathy. RNA transcripts were the template for amplifying TCR beta CDR3 regions. HTBI primers were employed in a first-round RT-PCR of the TCR CDR3. TCRdb re-analysed the multiplex PCR reads in MiXCR, keeping a single row per CDR3 protein. The table shows a few hundred thousand distinct CDR3 sequences, with more than 12% occurring only once. What was sequenced was blood. These TCRs come from a woman between 25 and 40 years old with Graves' ophthalmopathy.

The chain couples TRBV19 to TRBJ1-6; D perhaps matches TRBD1 (5 bases). The length of the CDR3 is 12 residues. V was pared by 6 bases and J by 10 bases, with 10 bases between. Germline V CDR1 and CDR2: LNHDA, SQIVND (reference sequence). The CDR3 here is CASRGPLSPLHF. CDR3 nucleotide sequence: TGTGCCAGTAGGGGACCTTTATCACCCCTCCACTTT.

The genes are TRBV5-1 and TRBJ1-2, with a tentative D call TRBD1 (6 bases). Trimming removed 0 bases from V and 6 bases from J, with 15 bases in between. CDR1 SGHRS and CDR2 YFSETQ come from the germline V gene. The CDR3 spans 15 residues. As DNA, the CDR3 is TGCGCCAGCAGCTTGGGGGCGGGGGGCGCGAATGGCTACACCTTC. It translates to CASSLGAGGANGYTF.

This clonotype has a count of ten or more. The chain couples TRBV11-2 to TRBJ1-5; TRBD1 might be the D (5 bases). The V and J ends lost 0 bases and 1 base respectively, with 10 bases between them. This CDR3 comprises 16 residues. The germline V gene has CDR1 SGHAT and CDR2 FQNNGV. The CDR3 region has the DNA TGTGCCAGCAGCTTAGACCCAGGGTTAAGCAATCAGCCCCAGCATTTT. It encodes CASSLDPGLSNQPQHF.

Many counts were recorded for this clonotype. The genes are TRBV6-1 and TRBJ2-5; the D gene is possibly TRBD2 (6 bases). This CDR3 region has 18 residues. Germline V gene lookup returns CDR1 MNHNS and CDR2 SASEGT. V dropped 6 bases and J dropped 7 bases, with 30 bases sitting between them. The CDR3 DNA reads as TGTGCCAGCAGCTCCCTGGCTAGCGAGATGCCGGGGGTACGGACCCAGTACTTC. Its protein product is CASSSLASEMPGVRTQYF.

Comments on this clonotype: A read error is possible here, since a much larger clone lies one base away. The missing conserved phenylalanine or tryptophan at the end of this CDR3 makes a read error likely. The genes are TRBV6-1 and TRBJ2-7; no clear D gene. CDR3 length: 14 amino acids. Germline values: CDR1 MNHNS, CDR2 SASEGT. V shed 7 bases and J shed 3 bases, with 16 bases lying between them. This CDR3 is CASTPTVLLYEQYI. In DNA, the CDR3 is TGTGCCAGCACCCCTACAGTTTTACTCTACGAGCAGTACATC.